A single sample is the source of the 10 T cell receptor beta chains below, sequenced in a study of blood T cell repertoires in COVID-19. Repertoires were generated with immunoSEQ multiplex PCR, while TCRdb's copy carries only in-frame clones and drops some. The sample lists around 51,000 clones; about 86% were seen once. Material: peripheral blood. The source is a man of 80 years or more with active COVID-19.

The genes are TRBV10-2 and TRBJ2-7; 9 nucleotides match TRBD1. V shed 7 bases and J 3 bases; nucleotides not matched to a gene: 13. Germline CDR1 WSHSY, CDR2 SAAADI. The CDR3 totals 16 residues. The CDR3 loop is CASKPAGTGSFYEQYF. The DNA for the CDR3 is TGCGCCAGCAAACCGGCGGGGACAGGGTCTTTCTACGAGCAGTACTTC.

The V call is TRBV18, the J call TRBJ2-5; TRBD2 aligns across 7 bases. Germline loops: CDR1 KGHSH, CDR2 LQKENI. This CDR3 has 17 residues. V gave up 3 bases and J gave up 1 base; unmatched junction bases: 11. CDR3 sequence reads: CASSPFPAGFPQETQYF. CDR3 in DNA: TGTGCCAGCTCACCCTTTCCAGCGGGATTTCCCCAAGAGACCCAGTACTTC.

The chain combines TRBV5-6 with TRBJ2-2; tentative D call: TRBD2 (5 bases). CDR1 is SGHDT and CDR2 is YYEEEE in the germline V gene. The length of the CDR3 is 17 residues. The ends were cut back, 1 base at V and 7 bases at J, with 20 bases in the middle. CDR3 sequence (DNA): TGTGCCAGCAGCTTGTACACGGGCGGATCGGGGTTCGGGGAGCTGTTTTTT. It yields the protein CASSLYTGGSGFGELFF. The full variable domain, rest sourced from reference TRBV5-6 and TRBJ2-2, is DAGVTQSPTHLIKTRGQQVTLRCSPKSGHDTVSWYQQALGQGPQFIFQYYEEEERQRGNFPDRFSGHQFPNYSSELNVNALLLGDSALYLCASSLYTGGSGFGELFFGEGSRLTVL.

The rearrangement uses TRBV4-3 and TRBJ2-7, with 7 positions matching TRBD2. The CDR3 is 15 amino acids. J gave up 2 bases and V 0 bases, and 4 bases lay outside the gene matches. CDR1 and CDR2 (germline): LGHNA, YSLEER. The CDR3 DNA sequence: TGCGCCAGCAGCCAAGAAATAGCGGGCCCCTACGAGCAGTACTTC. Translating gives CASSQEIAGPYEQYF.

The CDR3 coding sequence is TGTGCCAGCAGTGGAGAGTTTAACACTGAAGCTTTCTTT. It specifies CASSGEFNTEAFF. The gene calls are TRBV2 and TRBJ1-1, with no clear D. Germline assignment: CDR1 SNHLY and CDR2 FYNNEI. Trimming removed 4 bases from V and 2 bases from J, with 8 bases in between. CDR3 length equals 13 residues.

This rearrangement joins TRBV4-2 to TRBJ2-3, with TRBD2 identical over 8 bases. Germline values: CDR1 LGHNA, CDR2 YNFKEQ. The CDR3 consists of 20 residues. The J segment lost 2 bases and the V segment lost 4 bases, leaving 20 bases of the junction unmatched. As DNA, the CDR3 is TGTGCCAGCAGCCGCGGGACTAGAGGTGTTTCGGGGGGGGACACAGATACGCAGTATTTT. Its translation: CASSRGTRGVSGGDTDTQYF.

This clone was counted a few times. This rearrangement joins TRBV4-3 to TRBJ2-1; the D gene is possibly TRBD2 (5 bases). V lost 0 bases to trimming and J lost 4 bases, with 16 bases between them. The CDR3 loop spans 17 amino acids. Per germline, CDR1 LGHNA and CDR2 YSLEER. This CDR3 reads CASSQDLGTRKYNEQFF. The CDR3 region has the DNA TGCGCCAGCAGCCAAGATTTAGGCACTAGAAAGTACAATGAGCAGTTCTTC.

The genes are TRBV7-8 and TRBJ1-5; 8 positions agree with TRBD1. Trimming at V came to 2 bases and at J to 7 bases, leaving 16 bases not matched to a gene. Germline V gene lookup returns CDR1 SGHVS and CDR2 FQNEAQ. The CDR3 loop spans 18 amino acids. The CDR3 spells CASSLYGPRAGGLQPQHF. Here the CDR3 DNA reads TGTGCCAGCAGCTTATATGGCCCGAGGGCAGGGGGCTTACAGCCCCAGCATTTT.

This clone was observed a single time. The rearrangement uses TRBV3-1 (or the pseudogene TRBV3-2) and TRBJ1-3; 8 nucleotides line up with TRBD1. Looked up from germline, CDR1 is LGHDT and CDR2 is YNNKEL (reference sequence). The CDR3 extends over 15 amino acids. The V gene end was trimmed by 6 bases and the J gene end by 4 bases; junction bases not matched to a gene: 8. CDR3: CASRPRGLSGNTIYF. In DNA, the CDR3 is TGTGCCAGCAGGCCCAGGGGGCTTTCGGGAAACACCATATATTTT.

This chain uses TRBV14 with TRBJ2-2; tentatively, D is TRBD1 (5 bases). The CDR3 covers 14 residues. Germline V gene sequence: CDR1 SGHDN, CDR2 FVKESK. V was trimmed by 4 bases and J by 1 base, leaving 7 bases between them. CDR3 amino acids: CASSPQGNTGELFF. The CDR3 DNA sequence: TGTGCCAGCAGCCCTCAGGGGAACACCGGGGAGCTGTTTTTT.